This TCR beta chain was found in a study of blood T cell repertoires in COVID-19 (dated by TCRdb to the early 2020s). Looking at the study overall: Samples covering the acute and convalescent phases of COVID-19 were provided by collaborators in the United States, Italy and Spain. The prospective study material was composed of cDNA or gDNA derived from T cells, B-cell-depleted T cells, or PBMCs. The dataset comprised deeply sampled blood TCRbeta repertoires from subjects exposed to, actively infected with, or recovered from COVID-19. The repertoires were made available in a free public database intended to serve as a resource for research on the immune response to SARS-CoV-2. The samples were drawn from two sources: the first 160 participants of the ongoing ImmuneRACE study, and fewer than 1,500 subjects contributed by 6 global collaborators. The sample metadata nearly always contained a de-identified subject ID, COVID-19 status, age in years and sex. Where available, HLA class I and class II types were taken from metadata supplied by the sample provider and were not determined by assay-based typing.

Comment on this clone: Its antigen is currently not known. No much larger clonotype is one base removed from it; base qualities were not supplied.

Deletion took 4 bases off V and 4 bases off J, with a span of 15 bases between the germline ends. CDR1 and CDR2, per the germline V gene, are KGHDR and SFDVKD. The CDR3 numbers 16 residues from cysteine through phenylalanine. CDR3 DNA only is kept here, 48 bases in frame from base 1. On the study overall, not on this receptor specifically: Clinical and demographic metadata were provided uncurated, with the amount varying by source and participant.

The immunoSEQ Assay, a bias-controlled multiplex PCR, was used to amplify TCRbeta CDR3 regions from genomic DNA. The original pipeline was this. Nucleated cell counts per sample were estimated from amplification of reference gene primers within the assay. Sequence reads were collapsed and filtered to measure the absolute abundance of every unique TCRbeta CDR3 rearrangement. For each sample, productive Simpson clonality was calculated as the square root of Simpson's diversity index across productive rearrangements. The table was pulled from immuneACCESS by TCRdb, which kept in-frame rearrangements only. Such tables lose some clones; where checked, under half of the loss comes from unresolved V genes, and the rest has no known cause. The V and J calls and the clone size are those of that table, but D and trimming were determined from the DNA. This sample lists hundreds of thousands of clones; around 87% were detected once. The ten largest clones take up 1% to 1.5% of the sample.

Whole blood was collected in K2EDTA tubes by collaborating institutions according to the institutions' own protocols. For TCRbeta analysis, collaborator samples were shipped as frozen whole blood, as isolated PBMCs, or as DNA extracted from either sample type. The rearrangement combines TRBV24-1 with TRBJ2-2; D gene: possibly TRBD1, on 5 matching bases. The TCR comes from a man between 70 and 80 years old with acute or convalescent COVID-19. The sequenced sample was peripheral blood. The DNA is TGTGCCACCAGTGAAAGGGGTCGACTCAGCACCGGGGAGCTGTTTTTT. This codes for CATSERGRLSTGELFF.